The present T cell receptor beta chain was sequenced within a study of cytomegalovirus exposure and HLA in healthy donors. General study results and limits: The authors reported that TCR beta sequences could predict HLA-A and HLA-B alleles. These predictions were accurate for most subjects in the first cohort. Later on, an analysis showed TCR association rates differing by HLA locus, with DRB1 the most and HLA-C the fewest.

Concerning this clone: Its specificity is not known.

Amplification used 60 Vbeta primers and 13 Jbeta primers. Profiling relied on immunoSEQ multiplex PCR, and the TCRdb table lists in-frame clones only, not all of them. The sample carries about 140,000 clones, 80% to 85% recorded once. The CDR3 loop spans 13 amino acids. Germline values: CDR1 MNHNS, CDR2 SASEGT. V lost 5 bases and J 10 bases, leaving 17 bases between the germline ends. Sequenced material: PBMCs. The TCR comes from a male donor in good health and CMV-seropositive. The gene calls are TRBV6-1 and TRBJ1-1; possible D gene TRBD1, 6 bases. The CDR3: CASSLRDTQGAFF. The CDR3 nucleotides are TGTGCCAGCAGTCTCAGGGACACCCAAGGAGCTTTCTTT.